The 31 T cell receptor beta chains given below trace back to one sample, sequenced in a study of graft-versus-host responses after intestinal transplantation. Only in-frame clones appear in the TCRdb table, and some are missing; sequencing was by immunoSEQ multiplex PCR. The sample includes fewer than 25,000 clones, around 80% of them seen just once. Intraepithelial lymphocytes and lamina propria lymphocytes were released through processing of graft tissue. This sample comprised ileum tissue, obtained 12 days after intestinal transplant. These receptors originate from a human patient who received an intestinal transplant, so some T cells may come from the graft donor.

The table lists this clone with a few counts. The gene calls are TRBV4-2 and TRBJ1-2, with D unresolved. Between the trimmed V and J ends, which lost 5 bases and 3 bases, there was a span of 16 bases. This CDR3 spans 15 amino acids. Per the germline V gene, CDR1 is LGHNA and CDR2 is YNFKEQ. The CDR3 DNA is TGTGCCAGCAGCTTGCCTGGAAAGGCGGACTATGGCTACACCTTC. Protein product: CASSLPGKADYGYTF.

This clone was recorded a few times. The chain couples TRBV6-1 to TRBJ1-5, with D possibly TRBD1 on 5 matching bases. CDR1 and CDR2 from the germline V gene are MNHNS and SASEGT. Trimming took 4 bases from V and 1 from J, leaving 8 bases between them. The CDR3 is 14 amino acids. The CDR3 protein is CASSVGGSNQPQHF. CDR3 nucleotide sequence: TGTGCCAGCAGTGTTGGGGGGAGCAATCAGCCCCAGCATTTT.

The CDR3 bases are TGTGCCAGCAGTTACATCGGTTCTGGAAACACCATATATTTT. Protein: CASSYIGSGNTIYF. The chain couples TRBV6-6 to TRBJ1-3; D gene uncertain. The germline V and J ends were trimmed by 2 bases and 1 base, with 6 bases remaining between them. Germline CDR1 reads MNHNY; CDR2 reads SVGAGI (reference sequence). CDR3 length equals 14 residues.

The rearrangement links TRBV27 to TRBJ2-7, with a weak D call TRBD2 (6 bases). Germline V lookup: CDR1 MNHEY, CDR2 SMNVEV (reference sequence). The CDR3 runs 12 residues. V shed 5 bases and J shed 7 bases, with 12 bases lying between them. In DNA form, the CDR3 reads TGTGCCAGCAGTCCCCGACGGGGGGAGCAGTACTTC. Residues: CASSPRRGEQYF.

This chain joins TRBV7-2 and TRBJ1-4; maybe TRBD1 (6 bases). V was trimmed by 6 bases and J by 8 bases, leaving 19 bases between them. Germline V gene sequence: CDR1 SGHTA, CDR2 FQGNSA. This CDR3 region has 15 residues. CDR3 region: CASSYTGLLPEKLFF. DNA for the CDR3: TGTGCCAGCAGTTATACAGGGCTTCTTCCGGAAAAACTGTTTTTT.

This clone was counted between two and nine times. The chain combines TRBV6-5 with TRBJ2-2; perhaps TRBD1 as D (6 bases). The CDR3 is 16 amino acids. V was clipped by 2 bases and J by 8 bases, with 18 bases between them. The germline V gene has CDR1 MNHEY and CDR2 SVGAGI. Written as DNA, the CDR3 is TGTGCCAGCAGTTACCCCGGGCAGGACGGGACAGGGGAGCTGTTTTTT. Residues: CASSYPGQDGTGELFF.

The V call is TRBV19, the J call TRBJ1-5; 8 bases fit TRBD1. Germline V gives CDR1 LNHDA, CDR2 SQIVND (reference sequence). The CDR3 spans 15 residues. V gave up 7 bases and J gave up 2 bases; unmatched junction bases: 7. The CDR3 protein is CASNDQGAGNQPQHF. Here the CDR3 DNA reads TGTGCCAGTAACGACCAGGGGGCGGGCAATCAGCCCCAGCATTTT.

V is TRBV5-7 and J is TRBJ2-1, with D tentatively TRBD2 (6 bases). TRBV5-7 is identified as an open reading frame with a role that is uncertain. The CDR3 runs to 16 residues. V dropped 4 bases and J dropped 0 bases, with 14 bases sitting between them. CDR3 protein: CASSPGGGSSYNEQFF. DNA of the CDR3: TGTGCCAGCAGCCCCGGTGGGGGGAGCTCCTACAATGAGCAGTTCTTC.

This clone was seen a few times. This chain joins TRBV7-8 and TRBJ1-1; no firm D call. This CDR3 region has 15 residues. The germline V gene has CDR1 SGHVS and CDR2 FQNEAQ. With 1 base removed from V and 5 bases from J, the gap between germline ends came to 14 bases. DNA of the CDR3: TGTGCCAGCAGCTTAGGACGGGGAGTGAGGACTGAAGCTTTCTTT. Amino acid sequence: CASSLGRGVRTEAFF.

V is TRBV12-5 and J is TRBJ1-1, with D possibly TRBD1 on 6 matching bases. Per germline, CDR1 LGHNT and CDR2 FRNRAP. CDR3 length: 14 amino acids. V lost 5 bases and J 6 bases, leaving 16 bases between the germline ends. CDR3: CASGTPGEGPEAFF. In DNA form, the CDR3 reads TGTGCTAGTGGTACACCAGGGGAGGGCCCTGAAGCTTTCTTT.

The V call is TRBV4-3, the J call TRBJ2-1; maybe TRBD2 (5 bases). The V gene's germline CDR1 is LGHNA and CDR2 YSLEER. The CDR3 is made up of 15 amino acids. The germline V and J ends were trimmed by 3 bases and 8 bases, with 17 bases remaining between them. As DNA, the CDR3 is TGCGCCAGCAGCCACGGAGACCTAGAGGGCGATGAGCAGTTCTTC. It yields the protein CASSHGDLEGDEQFF.

The chain is built from TRBV4-2 and TRBJ2-7; 9 nucleotides match TRBD2. The CDR3 sequence is 14 residues long. The junction had 1 base not matched to a gene; V was cut back by 0 bases and J by 4 bases. Germline V lookup: CDR1 LGHNA, CDR2 YNFKEQ. CDR3 in DNA: TGTGCCAGCAGCCAAGAAGCGGGAGGTTACGAGCAGTACTTC. Translated, it gives CASSQEAGGYEQYF.

The chain joins TRBV7-2 to TRBJ2-7; 9 nucleotides align to TRBD1. The trim removed 3 bases at V and 4 bases at J, leaving 4 bases unmatched. Germline loops: CDR1 SGHTA, CDR2 FQGNSA. The CDR3 has 14 amino acids. The CDR3 DNA reads TGTGCCAGCAGCTTCGGACAGGGGAGTTACGAGCAGTACTTC. This gives the protein CASSFGQGSYEQYF.

V usage is TRBV4-3 and J usage is TRBJ2-7; TRBD2 matches at 8 bases. The CDR3 contains 16 residues. Germline CDR1 and CDR2: LGHNA and YSLEER. The V gene end was trimmed by 3 bases and the J gene end by 2 bases; junction bases not matched to a gene: 9. The CDR3 reads CASSQGFSGTAYEQYF. The CDR3 DNA sequence: TGCGCCAGCAGCCAGGGCTTTAGCGGGACTGCCTACGAGCAGTACTTC.

This chain joins TRBV5-1 and TRBJ1-1; 8 positions agree with TRBD1. Germline trimming cut 4 bases from V and 1 base from J; bases unmatched to any gene: 12. The germline V gene has CDR1 SGHRS and CDR2 YFSETQ. The CDR3 loop spans 17 amino acids. This CDR3 is CASSPSRQGAWNTEAFF. In nucleotides, the CDR3 is TGCGCCAGCAGCCCCTCCAGGCAGGGGGCATGGAACACTGAAGCTTTCTTT.

The rearrangement uses TRBV9 and TRBJ1-4, with a tentative D call TRBD1 (6 bases). This CDR3 is built from 15 residues. V was pared by 6 bases and J by 8 bases, with 20 bases between. Germline lookup yields CDR1 SGDLS and CDR2 YYNGEE. This CDR3 is CASTRSGVIGEKLFF. DNA for the CDR3: TGTGCCAGCACCCGTTCAGGGGTTATAGGGGAAAAACTGTTTTTT.

Only one count was recorded for this clone. The chain links TRBV4-1 to TRBJ2-7; 8 bases are shared with TRBD1. The CDR3 totals 13 residues. Germline CDR1 reads MGHRA; CDR2 reads YSYEKL. The ends lost 3 bases at V and 5 bases at J; junction bases unmatched: 3. The CDR3 is CASSQATGDEQYF. The CDR3 DNA follows: TGCGCCAGCAGCCAGGCGACAGGGGACGAGCAGTACTTC.

V usage is TRBV7-9 and J usage is TRBJ2-3, with 10 bases aligning to TRBD1. Germline loops: CDR1 SEHNR, CDR2 FQNEAQ (reference sequence). The ends lost 8 bases at V and 6 bases at J; junction bases unmatched: 8. The CDR3 consists of 14 residues. The CDR3 spells CASGRQGAGDTQYF. CDR3 DNA sequence: TGTGCCAGCGGGAGACAGGGGGCTGGTGATACGCAGTATTTT.

The V call is TRBV7-9, the J call TRBJ2-3; 8 nucleotides line up with TRBD2. Germline assignment: CDR1 SEHNR and CDR2 FQNEAQ (reference sequence). V lost 3 bases to trimming and J lost 3 bases; unmatched junction nucleotides: 8. The CDR3 totals 16 residues. The CDR3 reads CASSFQRGRGTDTQYF. In nucleotides, the CDR3 is TGTGCCAGCAGCTTTCAGCGGGGGAGAGGGACAGATACGCAGTATTTT.

J is TRBJ2-7 and V is TRBV2; 9 nucleotides align to TRBD2. CDR1 and CDR2 (germline): SNHLY, FYNNEI. Germline trimming cut 4 bases from V and 2 bases from J; bases unmatched to any gene: 9. The CDR3 runs to 16 residues. The CDR3 DNA reads as TGTGCCAGCAGTGCTCCCTGGCTAGCGGGGACCTACGAGCAGTACTTC. Its translation is CASSAPWLAGTYEQYF.

The rearrangement links TRBV5-6 to TRBJ2-5; D may be TRBD2 (6 bases). Germline CDR1 reads SGHDT; CDR2 reads YYEEEE. Trimming stripped 4 bases from V and 9 bases from J, with 13 bases between. The CDR3 is made up of 12 amino acids. DNA of the CDR3: TGTGCCAGCAGCCTCCGGGGGATATCCCAGTACTTC. Protein sequence: CASSLRGISQYF.

This rearrangement joins TRBV10-2 to TRBJ2-7; D is undetermined. Trimming removed 0 bases from V and 9 bases from J, with 15 bases in between. This CDR3 region has 14 residues. CDR1 and CDR2 from the germline V gene are WSHSY and SAAADI. Here the CDR3 reads CASSESHLAGGQYF. CDR3 in DNA: TGCGCCAGCAGTGAGTCGCACTTAGCCGGCGGGCAGTACTTC.

The rearrangement uses TRBV9 and TRBJ2-3; 7 bases fit TRBD1. The germline V gene encodes CDR1 SGDLS and CDR2 YYNGEE. V trimming: 4 bases; J trimming: 6 bases; junction bases outside the gene matches: 11. CDR3 length: 15 residues. The CDR3 DNA follows: TGTGCCAGCAGCCCTATCAGCAGGGGGATGGATACGCAGTATTTT. Protein sequence: CASSPISRGMDTQYF. The complete variable domain, with remaining parts taken from reference TRBV9 and TRBJ2-3, reads DSGVTQTPKHLITATGQRVTLRCSPRSGDLSVYWYQQSLDQGLQFLIQYYNGEERAKGNILERFSAQQFPDLHSELNLSSLELGDSALYFCASSPISRGMDTQYFGPGTRLTVL.

Points on this clone: This CDR3 is also generated by other DNA sequences in the sample. The chain carries TRBV2 and TRBJ1-2; D is possibly TRBD1 (5 bases). Trimming cost V 1 base and J 4 bases, with 7 bases left between them. CDR3 length: 13 residues. CDR1 SNHLY and CDR2 FYNNEI come from the germline V gene. CDR3 in DNA: TGTGCCAGCAGTGAAGGACAGCCCTATGGCTACACCTTC. Encoded protein: CASSEGQPYGYTF.

V gene TRBV11-2 combines with J gene TRBJ1-1; 7 bases map to TRBD1. Germline loops: CDR1 SGHAT, CDR2 FQNNGV. V shed 5 bases and J 4 bases; nucleotides not matched to a gene: 7. The length of the CDR3 is 14 residues. CDR3 region: CASSTGQPFTEAFF. CDR3 DNA sequence: TGTGCCAGCAGCACGGGACAGCCCTTCACTGAAGCTTTCTTT.

V is TRBV4-1 and J is TRBJ2-5; 7 bases are shared with TRBD2. J lost 5 bases, V lost 5 bases, and 11 bases had no gene match. Germline values: CDR1 MGHRA, CDR2 YSYEKL. CDR3 length: 15 residues. The CDR3 DNA follows: TGCGCCAGCAGCGCAAGCGGACTAGTGCGGGAGACCCAGTACTTC. It specifies CASSASGLVRETQYF.

The rearrangement links TRBV18 to TRBJ1-1, with D perhaps matching TRBD1 (6 bases). The V gene's germline CDR1 is KGHSH and CDR2 LQKENI. The length of the CDR3 is 15 residues. The V gene lost 2 bases and the J gene lost 0 bases, with 10 bases spanning the gap. CDR3: CASSPEWTVNTEAFF. The CDR3 DNA reads as TGTGCCAGCTCACCAGAGTGGACAGTGAACACTGAAGCTTTCTTT.

The V and J genes are TRBV11-3 and TRBJ2-3; perhaps TRBD2 as D (5 bases). Trimming took 4 bases from V and 7 from J, leaving 18 bases between them. Germline assignment: CDR1 SGHNT and CDR2 YENEEA. The CDR3 has 15 amino acids. In DNA form, the CDR3 reads TGTGCCAGCAGCTCAATCCTGCGGGTAACGAATACGCAGTATTTT. Its protein is CASSSILRVTNTQYF.

In its sample, this clone was seen once. The genes are TRBV6-5 and TRBJ2-1; tentatively, D is TRBD2 (5 bases). Trimming cost V 5 bases and J 4 bases, with 15 bases left between them. Germline V gene data show CDR1 as MNHEY and CDR2 as SVGAGI. CDR3 size: 15 residues. CDR3 sequence reads: CASSPIGSPYNEQFF. The CDR3 DNA sequence: TGTGCCAGCAGTCCTATAGGGAGTCCGTACAATGAGCAGTTCTTC.

This chain connects TRBV7-6 to TRBJ2-5, with a possible D match to TRBD2 (7 bases). Germline lookup yields CDR1 SGHVS and CDR2 FNYEAQ. The CDR3 runs 14 residues. V shed 5 bases and J shed 4 bases, with 14 bases lying between them. Here the CDR3 reads CASSGDGGRETQYF. In DNA form, the CDR3 reads TGTGCCAGCAGCGGGGACGGGGGGCGAGAGACCCAGTACTTC.

The sample holds one count of this clone. The V call is TRBV28, the J call TRBJ1-1, with 7 bases fitting TRBD1. The CDR3 length is 14 residues. CDR1 is MDHEN and CDR2 is SYDVKM in the germline V gene. V lost 5 bases and J lost 6; bases outside the gene matches: 9. CDR3 region: CASSQQGTRAEAFF. The CDR3 coding sequence is TGTGCCAGCAGTCAACAGGGGACGAGGGCTGAAGCTTTCTTT.